This TCR beta chain was retrieved from a study of blood T cell repertoires in COVID-19. Overall study: Acute and convalescent COVID-19 specimens originated in the United States, Italy and Spain. Sources were T cells, B-cell-depleted T cells, or PBMCs; the material itself was cDNA or gDNA.

Enrolment of Seattle patients took place during active infection, and they were followed longitudinally. Authors' data handling: Reference gene primer amplification yielded estimated nucleated cell counts. Assay: immunoSEQ multiplex PCR; the TCRdb copy retains only in-frame clones and omits some. V and J calls and clone size come straight from that table; D and trimming were deduced from the DNA. The top ten hold less than 10% of the sample, which has about 180,000 clones, around 86% seen once. The CDR3 covers 15 residues. V dropped 8 bases and J dropped 9 bases, with 25 bases sitting between them. The germline gives CDR1 MNHNY, CDR2 SVGAGI (reference sequence).

Sequenced sample: peripheral blood. This rearrangement joins TRBV6-6 to TRBJ1-2; D ambiguous. This sequence originates from a woman in her 70s with COVID-19, enrolled during active disease. The CDR3 region is CASDYKAEALGRYTF. The CDR3 DNA reads TGTGCCAGCGATTACAAAGCAGAGGCTTTAGGTCGCTACACCTTC.